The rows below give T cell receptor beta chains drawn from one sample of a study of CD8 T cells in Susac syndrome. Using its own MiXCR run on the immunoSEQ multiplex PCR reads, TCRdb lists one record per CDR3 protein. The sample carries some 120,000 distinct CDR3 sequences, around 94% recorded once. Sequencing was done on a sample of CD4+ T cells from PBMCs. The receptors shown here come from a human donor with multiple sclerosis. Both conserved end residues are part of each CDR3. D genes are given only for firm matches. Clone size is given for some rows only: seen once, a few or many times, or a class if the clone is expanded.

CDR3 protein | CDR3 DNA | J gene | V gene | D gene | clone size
CASSSPRGTQYF | TGTGCCAGCAGTTCACCCAGGGGTACGCAGTATTTT | TRBJ2-3 | TRBV28 | - | -
CASSRGRDQTSGELFF | TGTGCCAGCAGTCGAGGGCGGGACCAAACGTCCGGGGAGCTGTTTTTT | TRBJ2-2 | TRBV7-6 | - | -
CASSFGTGELFF | TGTGCCAGCAGTTTTGGGACCGGGGAGCTGTTTTTT | TRBJ2-2 | TRBV12-3/TRBV12-4 | - | -
CASSGGQGLYNEQFF | TGCGCCAGCAGTGGGGGACAGGGACTCTACAATGAGCAGTTCTTC | TRBJ2-1 | TRBV5-1 | TRBD1 | -
CASSQAQPGEETQYF | TGTGCCAGCAGCCAAGCCCAGCCGGGGGAAGAGACCCAGTACTTC | TRBJ2-5 | TRBV3-1 | - | -
CASSQDPGTSSNPRQFF | TGTGCCAGCAGCCAAGATCCCGGGACTAGCTCCAACCCCCGGCAGTTCTTC | TRBJ2-1 | TRBV4-2 | TRBD2 | -
CASSLAGGGSPLHF | TGTGCCAGCAGTTTAGCAGGGGGCGGGTCACCCCTCCACTTT | TRBJ1-6 | TRBV27 | TRBD1 | -
CASSSQGGANVLTF | TGTGCCAGCAGCTCCCAAGGGGGGGCCAACGTCCTGACTTTC | TRBJ2-6 | TRBV7-6 | - | -
CSVEDTYGGGYTF | TGCAGCGTTGAAGACACCTACGGAGGAGGCTACACCTTC | TRBJ1-2 | TRBV29-1 | - | once
CASSQTGVGTEAFF | TGCGCCAGCAGCCAAACCGGGGTTGGGACTGAAGCTTTCTTT | TRBJ1-1 | TRBV4-1 | - | -
CASTPLALSGANVLTF | TGTGCCAGCACTCCACTAGCGCTCTCTGGGGCCAACGTCCTGACTTTC | TRBJ2-6 | TRBV28 | TRBD2 | -
CAWSVWGSVNTEAFF | TGTGCCTGGAGTGTATGGGGGTCTGTGAACACTGAAGCTTTCTTT | TRBJ1-1 | TRBV30 | - | -
CASSPGGTGGYEQYF | TGTGCCAGCAGCCCAGGGGGGACAGGGGGATATGAGCAGTACTTC | TRBJ2-7 | TRBV7-9 | TRBD1 | -
CASSLPGRADTQYF | TGTGCCAGCAGCTTACCCGGGAGGGCGGATACGCAGTATTTT | TRBJ2-3 | TRBV5-4 | TRBD2 | -
CASSQPQGAGELFF | TGCGCCAGCAGCCAACCTCAGGGAGCCGGGGAGCTGTTTTTT | TRBJ2-2 | TRBV4-3 | - | -
CASSTLRGLGEAFF | TGTGCCAGCAGCACCCTCCGGGGCTTGGGTGAAGCTTTCTTT | TRBJ1-1 | TRBV7-8 | - | -
CASSKDPYEQYF | TGTGCCAGCAGCAAAGACCCCTACGAGCAGTACTTC | TRBJ2-7 | TRBV7-2 | - | -
CSAPSPVRVGNQPQHF | TGCAGTGCTCCTAGCCCCGTGAGGGTAGGGAATCAGCCCCAGCATTTT | TRBJ1-5 | TRBV20-1 | - | -
CASSSVRGGAFF | TGTGCCAGCAGTTCTGTCCGGGGTGGGGCTTTCTTT | TRBJ1-1 | TRBV7-2 | - | -
CASSLSDRTYEKLFF | TGTGCCAGCAGCCTTTCCGACAGGACCTACGAAAAACTGTTTTTT | TRBJ1-4 | TRBV3-1 | - | -
CAWSTDRTLISNQPQHF | TGTGCCTGGAGTACGGACAGGACCCTGATTAGCAATCAGCCCCAGCATTTT | TRBJ1-5 | TRBV30 | TRBD1 | -
CAHSREAYNEQFF | TGTGCCCATAGCAGGGAGGCCTACAATGAGCAGTTCTTC | TRBJ2-1 | TRBV5-4 | - | -
CASSKGYTGELFF | TGTGCCAGCAGTAAGGGTTATACCGGGGAGCTGTTTTTT | TRBJ2-2 | TRBV12-3/TRBV12-4 | - | -
CASSYTTGGPYEQYF | TGTGCCAGCAGCTATACCACAGGGGGTCCCTACGAGCAGTACTTC | TRBJ2-7 | TRBV7-9 | TRBD1 | once
CASSPGDGNYGYTF | TGTGCCAGCAGTCCCGGGGATGGGAACTATGGCTACACCTTC | TRBJ1-2 | TRBV12-3/TRBV12-4 | - | few
CASSVSQGQGILFGANVLTF | TGCGCCAGCAGCGTATCACAGGGACAGGGGATTCTCTTTGGGGCCAACGTCCTGACTTTC | TRBJ2-6 | TRBV5-1 | TRBD1 | -
CASSEATTGGYGYTF | TGTGCCAGCAGTGAAGCGACGACAGGCGGCTATGGCTACACCTTC | TRBJ1-2 | TRBV2 | - | -
CASSLSQNTEAFF | TGTGCCAGCAGCTTATCACAGAACACTGAAGCTTTCTTT | TRBJ1-1 | TRBV7-9 | - | -
CASSPLWQDPDLTKAFF | TGTGCCAGCAGCCCCCTTTGGCAGGATCCCGATTTGACTAAAGCTTTCTTT | TRBJ1-1 | TRBV5-4 | - | -
CASSQPDRDPGELFF | TGTGCCAGCAGCCAACCTGACAGGGACCCCGGGGAGCTGTTTTTT | TRBJ2-2 | TRBV4-2 | TRBD1 | -
CASSPQTVNTEAFF | TGCGCCAGCAGCCCGCAGACAGTTAACACTGAAGCTTTCTTT | TRBJ1-1 | TRBV4-3 | - | -
CASTNGYLSNQPQHF | TGTGCCAGCACCAACGGGTACCTTAGCAATCAGCCCCAGCATTTT | TRBJ1-5 | TRBV2 | - | once
CASSLQRGTEAFF | TGTGCCAGTAGTTTACAAAGGGGCACTGAAGCTTTCTTT | TRBJ1-1 | TRBV19 | - | once
CASSLGTTSYEQYF | TGCGCCAGCAGCTTGGGGACGACCTCCTACGAGCAGTACTTC | TRBJ2-7 | TRBV5-1 | - | -
CASSPSPAVNYGYTF | TGTGCCAGCAGTCCCTCCCCTGCAGTTAACTATGGCTACACCTTC | TRBJ1-2 | TRBV28 | - | -
CASMEGYYGYTF | TGTGCCAGCATGGAGGGCTACTATGGCTACACCTTC | TRBJ1-2 | TRBV6-2/TRBV6-3 | - | -
CASSPQGTQYF | TGTGCCAGCAGCCCCCAAGGGACGCAGTATTTT | TRBJ2-3 | TRBV7-2 | - | -
CASSLVIYGGNTEAFF | TGTGCCAGCAGCTTAGTGATCTATGGGGGAAACACTGAAGCTTTCTTT | TRBJ1-1 | TRBV7-2 | - | -
CALTKGFYGYTF | TGTGCCTTGACAAAGGGCTTCTATGGCTACACCTTC | TRBJ1-2 | TRBV30 | - | -
CAGDRIHEQYF | TGTGCCGGGGACAGAATCCACGAGCAGTACTTC | TRBJ2-7 | TRBV30 | TRBD1 | -
CASSQVPRLPYNEQFF | TGCGCCAGCAGCCAAGTTCCCAGGTTACCCTACAATGAGCAGTTCTTC | TRBJ2-1 | TRBV4-3 | - | -
CASRDSSTGELFF | TGCGCCAGCAGGGACAGTAGCACCGGGGAGCTGTTTTTT | TRBJ2-2 | TRBV5-1 | - | -